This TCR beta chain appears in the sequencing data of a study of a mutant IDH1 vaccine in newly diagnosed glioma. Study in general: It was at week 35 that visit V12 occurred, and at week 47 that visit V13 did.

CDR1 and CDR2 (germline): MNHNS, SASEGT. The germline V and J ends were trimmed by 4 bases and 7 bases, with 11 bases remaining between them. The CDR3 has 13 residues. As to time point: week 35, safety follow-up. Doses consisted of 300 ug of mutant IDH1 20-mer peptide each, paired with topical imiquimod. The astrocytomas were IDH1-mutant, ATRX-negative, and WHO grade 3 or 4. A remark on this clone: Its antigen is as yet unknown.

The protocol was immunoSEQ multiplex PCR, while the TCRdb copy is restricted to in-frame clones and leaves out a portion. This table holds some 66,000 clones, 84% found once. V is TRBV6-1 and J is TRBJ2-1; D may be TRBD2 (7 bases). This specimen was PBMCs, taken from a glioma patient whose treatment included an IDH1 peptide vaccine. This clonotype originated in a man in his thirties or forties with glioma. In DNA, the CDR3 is TGTGCCAGCAGTGCGAGGGGGGGGAATGAGCAGTTCTTC. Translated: CASSARGGNEQFF.